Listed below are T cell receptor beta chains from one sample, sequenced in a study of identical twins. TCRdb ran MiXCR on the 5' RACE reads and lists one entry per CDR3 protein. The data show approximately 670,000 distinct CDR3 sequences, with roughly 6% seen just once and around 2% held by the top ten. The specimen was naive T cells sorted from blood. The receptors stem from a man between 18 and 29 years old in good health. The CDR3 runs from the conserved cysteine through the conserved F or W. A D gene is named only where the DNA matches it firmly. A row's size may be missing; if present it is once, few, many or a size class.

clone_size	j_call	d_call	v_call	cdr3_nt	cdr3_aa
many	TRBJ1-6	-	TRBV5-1	TGCGCCAGCAGCACCATGGGGGGGACTAATTCACCCCTCCACTTT	CASSTMGGTNSPLHF
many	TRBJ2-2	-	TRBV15	TGTGCCACCAGCAGAGATCATGTGACGTCGAACACCGGGGAGCTGTTTTTT	CATSRDHVTSNTGELFF
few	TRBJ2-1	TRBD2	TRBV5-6	TGTGCCAGCAGCTCAGGTGGGACTAGCGGTTACAATGAGCAGTTCTTC	CASSSGGTSGYNEQFF
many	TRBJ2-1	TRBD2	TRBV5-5	TGTGCCAGCAGCTATCGGACTAGCGGGAGGGCAAGCCTTGAGCAGTTCTTC	CASSYRTSGRASLEQFF
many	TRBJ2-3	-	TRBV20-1	TGCAGTGCTCCCCGGGACAAGAACACAGATACGCAGTATTTT	CSAPRDKNTDTQYF
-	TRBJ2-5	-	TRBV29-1	TGCAGCGTTGCTGGGGACGAGACCCAGTACTTC	CSVAGDETQYF
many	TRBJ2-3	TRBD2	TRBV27	TGTGCCAGCAGACGTAGCGGGAGTTACACAGATACGCAGTATTTT	CASRRSGSYTDTQYF
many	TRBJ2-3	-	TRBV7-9	TGTGCCAGCAGCTTGGCGGTGGAGGCAGATACGCAGTATTTT	CASSLAVEADTQYF
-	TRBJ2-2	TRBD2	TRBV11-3	TGTGCCAGCAGCTTAGGCGGGAGAGGGGACGGGGAGCTGTTTTTT	CASSLGGRGDGELFF
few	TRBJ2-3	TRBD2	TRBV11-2	TGTGCCAGCAGCACCAGCCTAGCGGGACCGCTGGGTACGCAGTATTTT	CASSTSLAGPLGTQYF
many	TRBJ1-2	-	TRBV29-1	TGCAGCGTGGAACCTTGGGGCTTTAACTATGGCTACACCTTC	CSVEPWGFNYGYTF
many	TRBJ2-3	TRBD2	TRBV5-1	TGCGCCAGCAGCTTCACTAGCGGGACGGGGGATACGCAGTATTTT	CASSFTSGTGDTQYF
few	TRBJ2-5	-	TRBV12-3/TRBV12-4	TGTGCCAGCAGTTTTCATCTAGGGGGGAGGACCGGGACAGAGACAGAGACCCAGTACTTC	CASSFHLGGRTGTETETQYF
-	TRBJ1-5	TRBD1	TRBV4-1	TGCGCCAGCAGCCAAATCACCGGGACAGTCAGCAATCAGCCCCAGCATTTT	CASSQITGTVSNQPQHF
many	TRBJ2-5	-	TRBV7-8	TGTGCCAGCAAAAAAACCAGGATTAACCTTAAAGAGACCCAGTACTTC	CASKKTRINLKETQYF
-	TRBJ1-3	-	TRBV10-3	TGTGCCACCCTACTCGGCTCTGGAAACACCATATATTTT	CATLLGSGNTIYF
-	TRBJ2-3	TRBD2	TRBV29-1	TGCAGCGTTTTCACTAGCGGGAGGTCCCGGTTGTTAGATACGCAGTATTTT	CSVFTSGRSRLLDTQYF
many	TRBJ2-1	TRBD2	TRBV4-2	TGTGCCAGCAGCCAATCCGGGACTAGCGGGAAAAATGAGCAGTTCTTC	CASSQSGTSGKNEQFF
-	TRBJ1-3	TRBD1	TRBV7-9	TGTGCCAGCAGCTGGACAGGGGGCGATTCTGGAAACACCATATATTTT	CASSWTGGDSGNTIYF
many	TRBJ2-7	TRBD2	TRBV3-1	TGTGCCAGCAGCTCTGGGACTAGCGTCCCCTACGAGCAGTACTTC	CASSSGTSVPYEQYF
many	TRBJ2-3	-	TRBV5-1	TGCGCCAGCAGCCGGATAACGGGAGCGACAGATACGCAGTATTTT	CASSRITGATDTQYF
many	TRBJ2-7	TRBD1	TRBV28	TGTGCCATACGACAGGGAACCTACGAGCAGTACTTC	CAIRQGTYEQYF
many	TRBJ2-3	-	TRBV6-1	TGTGCCAGCGGGAGGATTCGGACAGATACGCAGTATTTT	CASGRIRTDTQYF
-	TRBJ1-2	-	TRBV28	TGTGCCAGCAGTTTAGAAACAGGGAGATTTTATGGCTACACCTTC	CASSLETGRFYGYTF
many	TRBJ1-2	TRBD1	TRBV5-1	TGCGCCAGCAGCCCCAGTACAGGGGGCGGCCGTGGCTACACCTTC	CASSPSTGGGRGYTF
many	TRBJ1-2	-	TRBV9	TGTGCCAGCAGCGCTCAAGGGGGGTACTATGGCTACACCTTC	CASSAQGGYYGYTF
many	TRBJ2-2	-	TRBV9	TGTGCCAGCAGCACGAGAGTCGGCCGACTAGCAGGGGACGGGGAGCTGTTTTTT	CASSTRVGRLAGDGELFF
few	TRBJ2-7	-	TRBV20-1	TGCAGTGCTAGACGGGCAGGGGTTACCTACGAGCAGTACTTC	CSARRAGVTYEQYF
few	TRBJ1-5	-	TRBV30	TGTGCCTGGAGCACGGGTTTGGGCAATCAGCCCCAGCATTTT	CAWSTGLGNQPQHF
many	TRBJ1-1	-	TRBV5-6	TGTGCCAGCAGCTGGACCGGGAGCGAAACTGAAGCTTTCTTT	CASSWTGSETEAFF
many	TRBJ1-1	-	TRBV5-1	TGCGCCAGCAGCTTGGCCGATGGGGGCACTGAAGCTTTCTTT	CASSLADGGTEAFF
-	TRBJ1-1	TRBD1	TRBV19	TGTGCCAGTAGCCACCTTACAGGGGGTGGTGAAGCTTTCTTT	CASSHLTGGGEAFF
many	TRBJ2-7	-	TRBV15	TGTGCCACCAGCAGAGAACAGGGAACCTACGAGCAGTACTTC	CATSREQGTYEQYF
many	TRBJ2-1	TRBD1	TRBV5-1	TGCGCCAGCAGCCTCTGGACAGGTTACAATGAGCAGTTCTTC	CASSLWTGYNEQFF
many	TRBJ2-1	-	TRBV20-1	TGCAGTGCTAGTCTGGGCAGGGTGGATAATGAGCAGTTCTTC	CSASLGRVDNEQFF
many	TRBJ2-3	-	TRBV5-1	TGCGCCAGCAGCTTGGAACTACCCCACCGGGATACGCAGTATTTT	CASSLELPHRDTQYF
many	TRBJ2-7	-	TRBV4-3	TGCGCCAGCAGCCAAGACGGGGTCCCCTACGAGCAGTACTTC	CASSQDGVPYEQYF
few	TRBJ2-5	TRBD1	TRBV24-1	TGTGCCACCAGTGATCCGGGACAGGGCTTCGAGACCCAGTACTTC	CATSDPGQGFETQYF
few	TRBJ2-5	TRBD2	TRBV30	TGTGCCTGCACTAGCGGCCAAGAGACCCAGTACTTC	CACTSGQETQYF
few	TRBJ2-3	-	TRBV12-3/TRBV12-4	TGTGCCAGCACCATTACTGGGGTGGATACGCAGTATTTT	CASTITGVDTQYF
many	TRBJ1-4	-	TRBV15	TGTGCCACCAGCTGGGGGGCAACTAATGAAAAACTGTTTTTT	CATSWGATNEKLFF
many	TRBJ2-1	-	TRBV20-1	TGCAGTGCTAGAATAGGGGTTGGTGAGCAGTTCTTC	CSARIGVGEQFF
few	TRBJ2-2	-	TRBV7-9	TGTGCCAGCAGCCGCAGGACAGAAAAATCCGGGGAGCTGTTTTTT	CASSRRTEKSGELFF
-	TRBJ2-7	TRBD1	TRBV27	TGTGCCAGCAGTAGCAGGGGGCTCTACGAGCAGTACTTC	CASSSRGLYEQYF
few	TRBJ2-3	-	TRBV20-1	TGCAGTGCTAGGGTGAGCACGAGCACAGATACGCAGTATTTT	CSARVSTSTDTQYF
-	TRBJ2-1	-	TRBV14	TGTGCCAGCAGCCATTTAAACGCGTACAATGAGCAGTTCTTC	CASSHLNAYNEQFF
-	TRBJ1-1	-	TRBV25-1	TGTGCCAGCCCGCCGGGGAACACTGAAGCTTTCTTT	CASPPGNTEAFF
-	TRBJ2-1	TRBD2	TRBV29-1	TGCAGCGGAAGGAGCGGGAGTTTCGGTGAGCAGTTCTTC	CSGRSGSFGEQFF
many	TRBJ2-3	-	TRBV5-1	TGCGCCAGCACCTTTGGAGGGGTAGTCAGAGTCACAGATACGCAGTATTTT	CASTFGGVVRVTDTQYF
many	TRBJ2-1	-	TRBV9	TGTGCCAGCAGCGTAGGAGGATCTAGCGTCACTTCCTACAATGAGCAGTTCTTC	CASSVGGSSVTSYNEQFF
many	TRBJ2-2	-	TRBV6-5	TGTGCCAGCAGTTTCGGGACTTCGAACACCGGGGAGCTGTTTTTT	CASSFGTSNTGELFF